This T cell receptor beta chain was recorded in a study of shared clonotypes between healthy human individuals. Notes on the study in general: Among four donors, approximately 4.6% of naive CD4 clonotypes were found in common. Only blood underwent sampling, and tissue repertoires likely differ.

Clones were sequenced by immunoSEQ multiplex PCR, and TCRdb holds only the in-frame ones, with some missing. The data show 2 million to 2.5 million clones, with more than 85% seen just once and about 0.38% held by the top ten. Remarks on this clone: Its specificity is unknown.

CDR1 and CDR2 (germline): MGHRA, YSYEKL. The CDR3 is 15 residues long. Trimming removed 0 bases from V and 4 bases from J, with 10 bases in between. The genes are TRBV4-1 and TRBJ2-1, with D hard to call. This TCR derives from a man aged 18 to 29 in good health. Some clones in this sample may be carry-over from other donors' samples. Material: naive CD4+ T cells from PBMCs. This sample's subset: CD45RA+ positively selected. CDR3 amino acids: CASSQDHTAYNEQFF. CDR3 coding DNA: TGCGCCAGCAGCCAAGATCATACAGCGTACAATGAGCAGTTCTTC.